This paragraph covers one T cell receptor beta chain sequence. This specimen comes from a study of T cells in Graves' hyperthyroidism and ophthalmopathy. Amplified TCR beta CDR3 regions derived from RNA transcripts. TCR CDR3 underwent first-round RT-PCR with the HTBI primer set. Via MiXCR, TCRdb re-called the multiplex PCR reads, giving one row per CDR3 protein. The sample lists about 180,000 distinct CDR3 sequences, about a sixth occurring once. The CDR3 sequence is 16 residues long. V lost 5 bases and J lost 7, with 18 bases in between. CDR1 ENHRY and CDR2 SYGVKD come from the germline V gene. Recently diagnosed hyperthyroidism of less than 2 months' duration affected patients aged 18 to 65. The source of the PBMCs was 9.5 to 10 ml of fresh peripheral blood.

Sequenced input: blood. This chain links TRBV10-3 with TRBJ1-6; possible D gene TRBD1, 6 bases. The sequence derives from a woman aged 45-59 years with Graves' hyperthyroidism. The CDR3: CAISPRAGQSNSPLHF. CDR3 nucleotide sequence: TGTGCCATCAGTCCCCGAGCCGGACAGTCCAATTCACCCCTCCACTTT.